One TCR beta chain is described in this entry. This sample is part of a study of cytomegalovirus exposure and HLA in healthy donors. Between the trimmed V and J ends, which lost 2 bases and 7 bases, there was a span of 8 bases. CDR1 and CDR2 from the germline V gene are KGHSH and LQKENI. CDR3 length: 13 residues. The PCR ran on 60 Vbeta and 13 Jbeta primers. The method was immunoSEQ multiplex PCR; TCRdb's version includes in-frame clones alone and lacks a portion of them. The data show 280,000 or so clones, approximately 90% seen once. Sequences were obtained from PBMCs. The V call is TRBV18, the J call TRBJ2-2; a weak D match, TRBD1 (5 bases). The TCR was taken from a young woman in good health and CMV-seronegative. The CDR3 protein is CASSPGAFGELFF. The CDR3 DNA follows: TGTGCCAGCTCACCAGGGGCGTTCGGGGAGCTGTTTTTT.